Listed below are T cell receptor beta chains from one sample, sequenced in a study of T cells in Graves' hyperthyroidism and ophthalmopathy. TCRdb recomputed calls from the multiplex PCR reads with MiXCR, one row per CDR3 protein. The sample consists of more than 300,000 distinct CDR3 sequences, over 11% of them appearing once. The sample consisted of blood. The origin of the receptors is a young woman with Graves' hyperthyroidism. Both conserved end residues are part of each CDR3. D genes are given only for firm matches. Part of the rows lack a size; the others show once, few, many or a class for expanded clones.

J gene	D gene	V gene	clone size	CDR3 DNA	CDR3 protein
TRBJ1-1	NA	TRBV29-1	many	TGCAGCGTAGAAAGGGGTCGGAACACTGAAGCTTTCTTT	CSVERGRNTEAFF
TRBJ1-2	NA	TRBV20-1	NA	TGCAGTGCTAGGGTGGACATTTACTATGGCTACACCTTC	CSARVDIYYGYTF
TRBJ2-5	TRBD1	TRBV10-3	NA	TGTGCCATCAGTGAGTCGGACAGGGCGACCCAGTACTTC	CAISESDRATQYF
TRBJ1-1	NA	TRBV12-3/TRBV12-4	many	TGTGCCAGCAGTTTTCTTGACACTGAAGCTTTCTTT	CASSFLDTEAFF
TRBJ2-1	TRBD2	TRBV28	NA	TGTGCCAGCAGGAGTAGCGGGAACTACAATGAGCAGTTCTTC	CASRSSGNYNEQFF
TRBJ2-7	NA	TRBV28	many	TGTGCCAGCAGACGCACGGGAAGTCGGTACGAGCAGTACTTC	CASRRTGSRYEQYF
TRBJ1-1	NA	TRBV7-9	many	TGTGCCAGCAGCTTAGAGCTCAGGGACACTGAAGCTTTCTTT	CASSLELRDTEAFF
TRBJ1-4	NA	TRBV7-2	many	TGTGCCAGCAGCCCAGGACGAGGGACAACTAATGAAAAACTGTTTTTT	CASSPGRGTTNEKLFF
TRBJ2-4	TRBD2	TRBV13	NA	TGTGCCAGCAGCTTAGGGCTAGCGGGAATGGGGGCCAAAAACATTCAGTACTTC	CASSLGLAGMGAKNIQYF
TRBJ1-6	TRBD1	TRBV7-8	NA	TGTGCCAGCAGCCGGACAGGGGGCTCCTATAATTCACCCCTCCACTTT	CASSRTGGSYNSPLHF
TRBJ1-5	NA	TRBV7-8	few	TGTGCCAGCAGCCACCCTGCGGTGGGGACCCTAACTAGCAATCAGCCCCAGCATTTT	CASSHPAVGTLTSNQPQHF
TRBJ1-6	NA	TRBV3-1	NA	TGTGCCAGCAGCCAAGACAGGGATTCACCCCTCCACTTT	CASSQDRDSPLHF
TRBJ2-7	NA	TRBV10-3	NA	TGTGGCATCAGTGGACAGATGTCCTACGAGCAGTACTTC	CGISGQMSYEQYF
TRBJ1-5	TRBD1	TRBV6-1	NA	TGTGCCAGCTCCCGGGACAGCGGGCTTTATCAGCCCCAGCATTTT	CASSRDSGLYQPQHF
TRBJ1-2	NA	TRBV20-1	NA	TGCAGTACTACCCTCGTCCGGGTCGACTATGGCTACACCTTC	CSTTLVRVDYGYTF